This is a list of T cell receptor beta chains from one sample in a study of identifying expanded T cells in peripheral blood. Assay: immunoSEQ multiplex PCR; the TCRdb copy retains only in-frame clones and omits some. The repertoire holds 100,000 to 150,000 clones, with around 84% as singletons. Specimen: blood. All receptors derive from a person aged 18 to 75 in good health. The CDR3 runs from the conserved cysteine through the conserved F or W. Each record gives: D gene, clone size, J gene, V gene, CDR3 DNA, CDR3 protein. A D gene is named only where the DNA matches it firmly. The size field is filled for only some rows; it gives once, few, many or a size class.

>-|few|TRBJ1-6|TRBV4-1
TGCGCCAGCAGCCAAGCTCTCCCCGATATCTCCTATAATTCACCCCTCCACTTT
CASSQALPDISYNSPLHF
>-|-|TRBJ2-2|TRBV9
TGTGCCAGCAGCGTAGCTCAGCAGGGCGGGGACACCGGGGAGCTGTTTTTT
CASSVAQQGGDTGELFF
>-|-|TRBJ1-5|TRBV2
TGTGCCAGCAGTGTTCTTCAGGGGCAGCCCCAGCATTTT
CASSVLQGQPQHF
>-|-|TRBJ2-7|TRBV5-1
TGCGCCAGCACTCTTGCCCAGGGGGGCACCACGTACGAGCAGTACTTC
CASTLAQGGTTYEQYF
>TRBD1|-|TRBJ2-3|TRBV5-1
TGCGCCAGCCGGCAGGGGGACACAGATACGCAGTATTTT
CASRQGDTDTQYF
>-|-|TRBJ2-7|TRBV7-6
TGTGCCAGCAGCTTCACGACAGACTACGAGCAGTACTTC
CASSFTTDYEQYF
>-|once|TRBJ1-1|TRBV18
TGTGCCAGCTCATCAAGTTCGGGAAGTACTGAAGCTTTCTTT
CASSSSSGSTEAFF
>TRBD1|-|TRBJ1-1|TRBV7-2
TGTGCCAGCAGCGCCCAGGGGGACACTGAAGCTTTCTTT
CASSAQGDTEAFF
>-|-|TRBJ1-2|TRBV7-9
TGTGCCAGCAGCGCCCTCGTGGGTCCAGTCTATGGCTACACCTTC
CASSALVGPVYGYTF
>-|-|TRBJ1-1|TRBV7-9
TGTGCCAGCAGCCTACTGAAGGCTTTCTTT
CASSLLKAFF
>-|-|TRBJ1-1|TRBV25-1
TGTGCCAGTGGGGTAGGGTTCCTCACTGAAGCTTTCTTT
CASGVGFLTEAFF
>-|-|TRBJ1-1|TRBV18
TGTGCCAGCTCACCACCGTCTGGGACTGAAGCTTTCTTT
CASSPPSGTEAFF
>-|-|TRBJ2-3|TRBV7-6
TGTGCCAGCAGCTTAGGTATTGGGGGGGCAATCACAGATACGCAGTATTTT
CASSLGIGGAITDTQYF
>-|-|TRBJ1-1|TRBV6-5
TGTGCCAGCAGTTACCGAGGGTTGAACACTGAAGCTTTCTTT
CASSYRGLNTEAFF
>-|few|TRBJ2-5|TRBV6-5
TGTGCCAGCAGTTACCTGGTCCAAGAGACCCAGTACTTC
CASSYLVQETQYF
>-|-|TRBJ1-2|TRBV6-6
TGTGCCAGCAGCATGACGGGACTTATCTATGGCTACACCTTC
CASSMTGLIYGYTF
>TRBD1|-|TRBJ2-7|TRBV10-1
TGCGCCAGCACGGCGACCGGGACAGACGAGCAGTACTTC
CASTATGTDEQYF
>-|-|TRBJ2-7|TRBV6-1
TGTGCCAGCAGTGAAAGGGGGGCTTACGAGCAGTACTTC
CASSERGAYEQYF
>-|once|TRBJ2-3|TRBV29-1
TGCAGCCTCGAAGTGCCCCCAGATACGCAGTATTTT
CSLEVPPDTQYF
>-|-|TRBJ1-2|TRBV18
TGTGCCAGCTCATCTAGTAGGGGAGCTAACTATGGCTACACCTTC
CASSSSRGANYGYTF
>-|-|TRBJ1-2|TRBV7-9
TGTGCCAGCAGCCTACAAGGAACTAACTATGGCTACACCTTC
CASSLQGTNYGYTF
>-|few|TRBJ1-4|TRBV4-3
TGCGCCAGCAGCCACGTTGCAACTAATGAAAAACTGTTTTTT
CASSHVATNEKLFF
>-|-|TRBJ1-2|TRBV7-2
TGTGCCAGCAGCTGGGGCGGCTATGGCTACACCTTC
CASSWGGYGYTF
>-|once|TRBJ1-1|TRBV18
TGTGCCAGCTCACCAGAGGAACAGTGGACCACTGAAGCTTTCTTT
CASSPEEQWTTEAFF
>TRBD2|-|TRBJ2-5|TRBV9
TGTGCCAGCAGCACAACCCCCGGGACTAGCGGGGCAGAGACCCAGTACTTC
CASSTTPGTSGAETQYF
>-|-|TRBJ1-5|TRBV7-2
TGTGCCAGCAGCCCGCCCCCCATGAACAATCAGCCCCAGCATTTT
CASSPPPMNNQPQHF
>-|-|TRBJ1-4|TRBV27
TGTGCCAGCAGTACCCATTCCCAAGGGCTGTTTTTT
CASSTHSQGLFF
>TRBD1|once|TRBJ1-2|TRBV19
TGTGCCAGTAGTATGGTCGGGGGACAGGGGGCGACTGGCTACACCTTC
CASSMVGGQGATGYTF
>-|-|TRBJ2-7|TRBV27
TGTGCCAGCGGGTTTACGGGATTCCAGTACTTC
CASGFTGFQYF
>-|-|TRBJ2-7|TRBV19
TGTGCCAGTAGTATCTTTCCCGGACATACTTACGAGCAGTACTTC
CASSIFPGHTYEQYF
>-|-|TRBJ2-7|TRBV5-8
TGTGCCAGCAGCTTGGAAGGATTCACCTACGAGCAGTACTTC
CASSLEGFTYEQYF
>-|-|TRBJ1-2|TRBV19
TGTGCCAGTAGTATATCTTCCGGCTATGGCTACACCTTC
CASSISSGYGYTF
>TRBD2|few|TRBJ2-3|TRBV30
TGTGCCTGGGGCAAAAGCGGGGGGCCGGGTTTAACAGATACGCAGTATTTT
CAWGKSGGPGLTDTQYF
>-|-|TRBJ1-4|TRBV10-2
TGCGCCAGCAGTGAGGCTTTAACTAATGAAAAACTGTTTTTT
CASSEALTNEKLFF
>TRBD1|once|TRBJ1-1|TRBV6-1
TGTGCCAGCTACCGGGAGGGGGCAAACACTGAAGCTTTCTTT
CASYREGANTEAFF
>TRBD1|-|TRBJ2-7|TRBV7-7
TGTGCCAGCAGTTCGGGACAGGGGGCTTACGAGCAGTACTTC
CASSSGQGAYEQYF
>-|-|TRBJ1-1|TRBV6-5
TGTGCCAGCAGTTACAATCGGGGGACTGAAGCTTTCTTT
CASSYNRGTEAFF
>-|-|TRBJ1-5|TRBV5-8
TGTGCCAGCAGCTTGGTACGAAGTAATCAGCCCCAGCATTTT
CASSLVRSNQPQHF
>-|-|TRBJ2-5|TRBV10-3
TGTGCCATCAGCGACCCGTTGGAGACCCAGTACTTC
CAISDPLETQYF
>-|-|TRBJ1-1|TRBV15
TGTGCCACCAGCCTTGTAGGGGGGAACACTGAAGCTTTCTTT
CATSLVGGNTEAFF
>TRBD2|-|TRBJ2-1|TRBV29-1
TGCAGCGTACGAATAGGGACTACAGTGAGTGAGCAGTTCTTC
CSVRIGTTVSEQFF
>-|-|TRBJ1-3|TRBV6-1
TGTGCCAGCACTTTAGAGAGCTCTGGAAACACCATATATTTT
CASTLESSGNTIYF
>TRBD1|-|TRBJ1-2|TRBV19
TGTGCCAGTACCCCTACCGACAGGGCCGAGGATGGCTACACCTTC
CASTPTDRAEDGYTF
>TRBD1|-|TRBJ2-1|TRBV7-2
TGTGCCAGCAGCTTCGACAGGGGGTCCGATGAGCAGTTCTTC
CASSFDRGSDEQFF
>TRBD1|once|TRBJ1-2|TRBV5-1
TGCGCCAGCAGCATACGGACTTCCTACCGAACAGGGGCTCGGAGTGGCTACACCTTC
CASSIRTSYRTGARSGYTF
>-|-|TRBJ2-7|TRBV5-5
TGTGCCAGCAGCTTGAAAGGGGGGCAAATTTCTACCGGAGGGATTTTCGAGCAGTACTTC
CASSLKGGQISTGGIFEQYF
>-|-|TRBJ2-7|TRBV5-1
TGCGCCAGCAGCGCCACATCCTACGAGCAGTACTTC
CASSATSYEQYF
>-|-|TRBJ1-3|TRBV5-1
TGCGCCAGCACCTACAGCTCTGGAAACACCATATATTTT
CASTYSSGNTIYF
>-|many|TRBJ2-1|TRBV27
TGTGCCGCAAGGGGACCCCACAATGAGCAGTTCTTC
CAARGPHNEQFF
>TRBD1|-|TRBJ2-7|TRBV7-6
TGTGCCAGCAGCTCGACCCCCTCGGACAGGGCTTACGAGCAGTACTTC
CASSSTPSDRAYEQYF
>-|-|TRBJ1-3|TRBV19
TGTGCCAGTAGAAAATTGTTTTACCCGTCAACCTCTGGAAACACCATATATTTT
CASRKLFYPSTSGNTIYF
>TRBD2|-|TRBJ2-3|TRBV6-1
TGTGCCAGCAGTGACCGTGGGACTAGCGGGGGACCTAATACGCAGTATTTT
CASSDRGTSGGPNTQYF
>-|-|TRBJ1-2|TRBV5-5
TGTGCCAGCAGCTTGATCGGGACCGGGGCACGGAGCTACACCTTC
CASSLIGTGARSYTF
>-|-|TRBJ2-7|TRBV5-5
TGTGCCAGCAGCTTTGAGGGGTTCTCCTCCTACGAGCAGTACTTC
CASSFEGFSSYEQYF